Following are 6 T cell receptor beta chains from one sample sequenced in a study of CD8 T cells in ankylosing spondylitis. Study results and caveats: Seven or eight highly homologous variants made up a TCR beta motif, and this motif appeared characteristic of ankylosing spondylitis blood.

TCRdb reanalysed the 5' RACE reads using MiXCR and keeps one entry per CDR3 protein. The sample carries about 330,000 distinct CDR3 sequences, approximately 8% recorded once. Their recognized antigens are unknown. Sequencing used blood, either unsorted or a sorted T cell fraction (not recorded which). The receptor set was obtained from a male donor with ankylosing spondylitis.

A few counts support this clonotype. The chain employs TRBV7-6 and TRBJ2-4; D ambiguous. V lost 2 bases, J lost 6 bases, and 8 bases lay in between. Germline V gene lookup returns CDR1 SGHVS and CDR2 FNYEAQ. The CDR3 extends over 13 amino acids. CDR3 sequence: CASSLTELNIQYF. CDR3 DNA sequence: TGTGCCAGCAGCTTAACGGAGTTAAACATTCAGTACTTC.

The chain carries TRBV5-1 and TRBJ2-3, with 8 bases aligning to TRBD2. The CDR3 is 14 residues long. J gave up 2 bases and V 6 bases, and 5 bases lay outside the gene matches. In germline, CDR1 is SGHRS, CDR2 YFSETQ. CDR3 bases: TGCGCCAGCACAACTAGCGGTTCCACAGATACGCAGTATTTT. Its translation is CASTTSGSTDTQYF.

The rearrangement links TRBV10-3 to TRBJ1-6, with TRBD1 matching over 8 bases. This CDR3 region has 14 residues. The ends lost 10 bases at V and 7 bases at J; junction bases unmatched: 9. In germline, CDR1 is ENHRY, CDR2 SYGVKD. CDR3 nucleotide sequence: TGTGCCACCTCCGGACAGGGTATGAATTCACCCCTCCACTTT. It translates to CATSGQGMNSPLHF.

V usage is TRBV29-1 and J usage is TRBJ2-1; D remains unclear. V gave up 3 bases and J gave up 0 bases, with 12 bases separating them. CDR1 SQVTM and CDR2 ANQGSEA come from the germline V gene. The CDR3 spans 15 residues. The CDR3 region has the DNA TGCAGCGTTGATGGCCACCTCCTCTCCTACAATGAGCAGTTCTTC. Translation: CSVDGHLLSYNEQFF.

DNA for the CDR3: TGCGCCAGCAGCCGTCAGAGAGCTCTAGAGACCCAGTACTTC. This gives the protein CASSRQRALETQYF. V usage is TRBV5-1 and J usage is TRBJ2-5; no firm D call. Trimming pared 4 bases from V and 4 bases from J, leaving 14 bases between. The V gene's germline CDR1 is SGHRS and CDR2 YFSETQ. The CDR3 loop spans 14 amino acids.

The J gene is TRBJ1-6, the V gene TRBV9; TRBD1 matches 12 bases. This CDR3 has 18 amino acids. Per germline, CDR1 SGDLS and CDR2 YYNGEE. V lost 0 bases, J lost 8 bases, and 9 bases stayed unmatched. In nucleotides, the CDR3 is TGTGCCAGCAGCGTAGGGGGACAGGGGGCGGTGAGCCATTCACCCCTCCACTTT. It encodes CASSVGGQGAVSHSPLHF.